Below, one T cell receptor beta chain is given with its context. The data were taken from a study of CD8 T cells in Susac syndrome. Healthy donors were controls matched for age and sex. The RNA, about 0.45 to 1 ug, was put through reverse transcription using random hexamers. With immunoSEQ multiplex PCR, TCR beta CDR3 was amplified across 54 Vbeta and 13 Jbeta. TCRdb ran MiXCR on the immunoSEQ multiplex PCR reads and lists one entry per CDR3 protein. The sample consists of 100,000 to 150,000 distinct CDR3 sequences, around 95% of them appearing once. Source material: CD4+ T cells from PBMCs. The TCR originated in a human donor in good health.

Here the CDR3 reads CASSLRGADDNEQFF. The CDR3 nucleotides read TGTGCCAGCAGCCTTAGGGGCGCGGATGACAATGAGCAGTTCTTC. The rearrangement uses TRBV3-1 and TRBJ2-1, with D possibly being TRBD1 (5 bases). Germline V CDR1 and CDR2: LGHDT, YNNKEL (reference sequence). The CDR3 is 15 amino acids. Trimming shortened V by 4 bases and J by 5 bases, and 15 bases separated the two germline ends.